These 21 T cell receptor beta chains were sequenced from one sample in a study of shared clonotypes between healthy human individuals. The table came from immunoSEQ multiplex PCR; TCRdb's copy has only in-frame clones and leaves some out. The sample lists around 510,000 clones; about 96% were seen once. The sample comprised naive CD4+ T cells sorted from blood. Stated subset: CD45RA+ positively selected. The receptors derive from a young woman in good health.

The genes are TRBV28 and TRBJ1-5; D is unclear. CDR1 is MDHEN, CDR2 SYDVKM, per germline. CDR3 length: 14 amino acids. V was clipped by 2 bases and J by 0 bases, with 5 bases between them. The CDR3 region is CASSLDYSNQPQHF. The DNA of the CDR3 is TGTGCCAGCAGTTTAGACTATAGCAATCAGCCCCAGCATTTT.

V usage is TRBV28 and J usage is TRBJ1-4; no clear D gene. Germline V gives CDR1 MDHEN, CDR2 SYDVKM. The CDR3 has 13 amino acids. The V gene lost 3 bases and the J gene lost 6 bases, with 8 bases spanning the gap. Written as DNA, the CDR3 is TGTGCCAGCAGTTTTCGGTTGGATGAAAAACTGTTTTTT. Translating gives CASSFRLDEKLFF.

The chain carries TRBV7-2 and TRBJ2-5; a weak D match, TRBD1 (6 bases). CDR1 SGHTA and CDR2 FQGNSA come from the germline V gene. The CDR3 is 15 residues long. The ends were cut back, 2 bases at V and 11 bases at J, with 21 bases in the middle. CDR3 loop: CASSLLGQWDGEQYF. The CDR3 DNA follows: TGTGCCAGCAGCTTACTTGGACAGTGGGACGGAGAGCAGTACTTC.

The rearrangement links TRBV9 to TRBJ2-1; perhaps TRBD2 as D (5 bases). This CDR3 is built from 15 residues. Deletions cut 0 bases from V and 4 bases from J, with 11 bases between. The germline CDR1 and CDR2 sequences are SGDLS and YYNGEE. CDR3 in amino acids: CASSVEATGYNEQFF. CDR3 nucleotide sequence: TGTGCCAGCAGCGTAGAGGCCACGGGATACAATGAGCAGTTCTTC. The full variable domain, completed using reference TRBV9 and TRBJ2-1, is DSGVTQTPKHLITATGQRVTLRCSPRSGDLSVYWYQQSLDQGLQFLIQYYNGEERAKGNILERFSAQQFPDLHSELNLSSLELGDSALYFCASSVEATGYNEQFFGPGTRLTVL.

The chain links TRBV5-5 to TRBJ2-5; D perhaps matches TRBD1 (7 bases). The V end was cut by 4 bases, the J end by 7 bases, with 14 bases between. Germline CDR1 and CDR2: SGHKS and YYEKEE (reference sequence). CDR3 length equals 13 residues. In nucleotides, the CDR3 is TGTGCCAGCAGCGGAGGGACAGTGGGGACCCAGTACTTC. It yields the protein CASSGGTVGTQYF.

The chain uses TRBV6-5 and TRBJ2-5; TRBD2 agrees at 11 bases. The ends lost 2 bases at V and 3 bases at J; junction bases unmatched: 5. The CDR3 is made up of 16 amino acids. Germline-derived CDR1 and CDR2 are MNHEY and SVGAGI. CDR3 residues: CASSYQTGLAEETQYF. CDR3 DNA sequence: TGTGCCAGCAGTTACCAAACGGGACTAGCGGAAGAGACCCAGTACTTC.

The V call is TRBV15, the J call TRBJ2-7, with 13 bases aligning to TRBD2. The length of the CDR3 is 18 residues. After removal of 3 bases from V and 0 bases from J, the junction contained 8 bases not matched to a gene. Germline assignment: CDR1 LNHNV and CDR2 YYDKDF (reference sequence). The CDR3 DNA sequence: TGTGCCACCAGCAGTCGACTAGCGGGAGGCTCCCGCTCCTACGAGCAGTACTTC. Encoded protein: CATSSRLAGGSRSYEQYF. Together with reference TRBV15 and TRBJ2-7, the CDR3 gives the full variable domain: DAMVIQNPRYQVTQFGKPVTLSCSQTLNHNVMYWYQQKSSQAPKLLFHYYDKDFNNEADTPDNFQSRRPNTSFCFLDIRSPGLGDTAMYLCATSSRLAGGSRSYEQYFGPGTRLTVT.

The chain is built from TRBV4-2 and TRBJ2-1; maybe TRBD2 (6 bases). The CDR3 loop spans 13 amino acids. Germline lookup yields CDR1 LGHNA and CDR2 YNFKEQ. V was trimmed by 4 bases and J by 5 bases, leaving 9 bases between them. The CDR3 sequence: CASSPGLNNEQFF. The DNA for the CDR3 is TGTGCCAGCAGCCCCGGACTAAACAATGAGCAGTTCTTC.

This sequence joins TRBV7-2 and TRBJ2-7, with a possible D match to TRBD2 (5 bases). Looked up from germline, CDR1 is SGHTA and CDR2 is FQGNSA. V lost 5 bases, J lost 2 bases, and 16 bases lay in between. There are 15 residues in the CDR3. The CDR3 here is CASSARDYGTYEQYF. The DNA for the CDR3 is TGTGCCAGCAGCGCACGGGATTACGGGACCTACGAGCAGTACTTC.

The chain links TRBV18 to TRBJ2-2; the match to TRBD2 covers 10 bases. Trimming removed 5 bases from V and 5 bases from J; junction bases left unmatched: 11. From germline, CDR1 is KGHSH and CDR2 LQKENI. This CDR3 comprises 17 residues. In nucleotides, the CDR3 is TGTGCCAGCTCATCCATGAAACTAGCGGGGATAACCGGGGAGCTGTTTTTT. Translation gives CASSSMKLAGITGELFF.

This clone was recorded only once. The V gene is TRBV9, the J gene TRBJ2-7; the D is unclear. CDR3 length equals 13 residues. Trimming cost V 0 bases and J 7 bases, with 11 bases left between them. Germline CDR1 reads SGDLS; CDR2 reads YYNGEE. The CDR3 is CASSVAAGGEQYF. The CDR3 DNA sequence: TGTGCCAGCAGCGTAGCGGCCGGTGGGGAGCAGTACTTC.

This chain links TRBV9 with TRBJ2-5, with a weak D call TRBD2 (5 bases). The CDR3 runs 11 residues. CDR1 and CDR2 (germline): SGDLS, YYNGEE. Trimming took off 3 bases at V and 7 bases at J, with 7 bases between the two ends. The CDR3, as DNA: TGTGCCAGCAGCGCCGGGGTGACCCAGTACTTC. Translating gives CASSAGVTQYF.

The gene calls are TRBV5-1 and TRBJ1-2, with TRBD1 as a possible D gene (5 bases). The V and J ends lost 0 bases and 3 bases respectively, with 18 bases between them. The germline CDR1 and CDR2 sequences are SGHRS and YFSETQ. This CDR3 comprises 17 residues. CDR3 bases: TGCGCCAGCAGCTTGGATGGCAGGGAGTACAAGTACTATGGCTACACCTTC. This gives the protein CASSLDGREYKYYGYTF.

The chain has TRBV7-6 and TRBJ2-5; 9 bases are a match to TRBD1. The germline CDR1 and CDR2 sequences are SGHVS and FNYEAQ. This CDR3 comprises 15 residues. Germline trimming cut 6 bases from V and 2 bases from J; bases unmatched to any gene: 7. CDR3 nucleotides: TGTGCCAGCAGACCGGGACAGGGATTGCAAGAGACCCAGTACTTC. Translation: CASRPGQGLQETQYF.

A single count supports this clone. The chain uses TRBV6-6 and TRBJ1-6, with 10 nucleotides matching TRBD1. CDR1 and CDR2 (germline): MNHNY, SVGAGI (reference sequence). The CDR3 runs 15 residues. With 6 bases clipped from V and 10 bases from J, the junction kept 9 bases outside the gene matches. The CDR3 region has the DNA TGTGCCAGCAGAAGGGCGGGACAGGGGCACTCACCCCTCCACTTT. Its translation is CASRRAGQGHSPLHF.

V and J are TRBV28 and TRBJ1-2; D possibly corresponds to TRBD1 (6 bases). Germline CDR1 MDHEN, CDR2 SYDVKM. The CDR3 extends over 16 amino acids. V lost 7 bases and J lost 5, with 23 bases in between. CDR3 in DNA: TGTGCCAGCAATACCCCCGGGCAACCCACAGGGTATGGCTACACCTTC. It is translated as CASNTPGQPTGYGYTF.

The CDR3 reads CAWSTGLSEKLFF. CDR3 bases: TGTGCCTGGAGTACAGGTCTGAGTGAAAAACTGTTTTTT. The chain carries TRBV30 and TRBJ1-4, with D maybe TRBD1 (5 bases). CDR1 and CDR2 (germline): GTSNPN, SVGIG (reference sequence). The CDR3 consists of 13 residues. Between the trimmed V and J ends, which lost 2 bases and 7 bases, there was a span of 11 bases.

The chain employs TRBV27 and TRBJ2-5; 9 positions agree with TRBD1. V dropped 1 base and J dropped 2; count of bases not matched to a gene: 14. The CDR3 is 19 amino acids. Germline CDR1 and CDR2: MNHEY and SMNVEV (reference sequence). The CDR3 reads CASSLFGGQGSVGQETQYF. The CDR3 DNA reads as TGTGCCAGCAGTTTATTCGGGGGACAGGGATCTGTCGGACAAGAGACCCAGTACTTC.

J is TRBJ2-5 and V is TRBV6-5; 7 nucleotides line up with TRBD1. Per germline, CDR1 MNHEY and CDR2 SVGAGI. This CDR3 has 14 residues. The V segment lost 6 bases and the J segment 3 bases; nucleotides outside the gene matches: 7. In nucleotides, the CDR3 is TGTGCCAGCAGCCCTGCCGGGACAGAAGAGACCCAGTACTTC. Protein sequence: CASSPAGTEETQYF.

The rearrangement uses TRBV4-1 and TRBJ1-2; 7 bases fit TRBD1. Germline V gives CDR1 MGHRA, CDR2 YSYEKL. V lost 1 base, J lost 0 bases, and 8 bases stayed unmatched. The CDR3 runs to 17 residues. The CDR3 loop reads CASSQGAGGHSNYGYTF. The CDR3 region has the DNA TGCGCCAGCAGCCAAGGCGCAGGGGGACATTCTAACTATGGCTACACCTTC.

This chain uses TRBV27 with TRBJ2-3; the match to TRBD2 covers 8 bases. V was pared by 5 bases and J by 6 bases, with 25 bases of the junction left unmatched. Germline-derived CDR1 and CDR2 are MNHEY and SMNVEV (reference sequence). The CDR3 is 20 amino acids. The CDR3 spells CASSTQRERAEWSRLDTQYF. The CDR3 nucleotides read TGTGCCAGCAGTACCCAGCGGGAGAGGGCAGAGTGGTCCCGGTTGGATACGCAGTATTTT.